By share, the clone carrying this T cell receptor beta chain ranks as medium-sized. The antigen remains undetermined. Germline values: CDR1 SGHVS, CDR2 FQNEAQ. V shed 4 bases, J shed 5 bases, and the junction held 4 bases outside the gene matches. The CDR3 contains 13 residues. The sample belongs to a study of OX40 agonist ivuxolimab in advanced cancers. About the study: One patient with hepatocellular carcinoma and two with cutaneous melanoma, three in all, had partial responses.

The protocol was immunoSEQ multiplex PCR, while the TCRdb copy is restricted to in-frame clones and leaves out a portion. This table holds fewer than 20,000 clones, 70% to 85% found once. Study observations and caveats: Both blood CD4+ and CD8+ T cells showed clonal growth by week 6 at 0.1 to 3.0 mg/kg. No antigen was identified for the clonally expanded peripheral T cells. Researchers report that CD8+ T cells had, on average, more expanded clones than CD4+.

The V gene is TRBV7-8, the J gene TRBJ2-7; 8 bases line up with TRBD2. This TCR came from an adult with an advanced solid tumor such as melanoma, head and neck, liver or kidney cancer. The input for sequencing was CD4+ or CD8+ T cells sorted from blood, taken in a trial of the OX40 agonist ivuxolimab. The CDR3 coding sequence is TGTGCCAGCAGCTGGAATAGCGGGGACGAGCAGTACTTC. The encoded protein is CASSWNSGDEQYF.